The clone carrying this TCR beta chain was seen a handful of times. Its target is unknown. The CDR3 consists of 16 residues. Germline CDR1 reads SGHTA; CDR2 reads FQGTGA. The V and J ends lost 2 bases and 6 bases respectively, with 16 bases between them. The data derive from a study of cytomegalovirus exposure and HLA in healthy donors. The study's findings and limits: TCR beta V- and J-gene trimming was later associated with a missense DCLRE1C variant. Presence/absence analyses rested on an assumption that sequencing depth was roughly uniform across donors. Diagnosis of cytomegalovirus status made by the classifier reportedly showed high specificity and sensitivity. Most sequenced TCRs were rare (though some public TCRs occurred in many donors).

A multiplex PCR was run with 60 Vbeta primers and 13 Jbeta primers. Libraries were prepared by immunoSEQ multiplex PCR; TCRdb keeps only in-frame clonotypes and omits some of them. The data show around 150,000 clones, over 70% seen once. The genes are TRBV7-3 and TRBJ2-2, with D possibly being TRBD2 (6 bases). The clonotype was recovered from a man aged 40-55 years in good health and CMV-seronegative. What was sequenced was PBMCs. The CDR3 is CASSLPGTYWPGELFF. In DNA, the CDR3 is TGTGCCAGCAGCTTACCTGGGACTTATTGGCCCGGGGAGCTGTTTTTT.